The present T cell receptor beta chain was sequenced within a study of T cells in Graves' hyperthyroidism and ophthalmopathy. This clonotype has at least ten counts. There are 16 residues in the CDR3. Trimming cost V 6 bases and J 4 bases; bases outside gene matches: 12. From germline, CDR1 is MNHNS and CDR2 SASEGT. Amplified TCR beta CDR3 regions derived from RNA transcripts. HTBI primers were the set used in a first-round RT-PCR of the TCR CDR3. Using its own MiXCR run on the multiplex PCR reads, TCRdb lists one record per CDR3 protein. The data hold about 290,000 distinct CDR3 sequences, with over 15% observed a single time.

The chain combines TRBV6-1 with TRBJ1-5; 7 nucleotides agree with TRBD1. The clonotype was recovered from a woman aged 60-75 years with Graves' ophthalmopathy. Sequencing input: blood. CDR3 coding DNA: TGTGCCAGCAGAGCCGACAGGGTGTCCTCGAATCAGCCCCAGCATTTT. Translating gives CASRADRVSSNQPQHF.